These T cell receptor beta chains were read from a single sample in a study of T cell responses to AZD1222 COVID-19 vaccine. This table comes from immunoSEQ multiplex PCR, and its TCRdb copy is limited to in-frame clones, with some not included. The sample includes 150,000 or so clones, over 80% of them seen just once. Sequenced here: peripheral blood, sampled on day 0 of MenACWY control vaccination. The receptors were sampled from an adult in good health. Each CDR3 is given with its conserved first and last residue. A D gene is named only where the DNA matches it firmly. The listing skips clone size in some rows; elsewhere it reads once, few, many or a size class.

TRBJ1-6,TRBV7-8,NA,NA,TGTGCCAGCAGCTTAGATTCACCCCTCCACTTT,CASSLDSPLHF
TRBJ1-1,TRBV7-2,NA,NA,TGTGCCAGCACTCGGGACACTTTCACTGAAGCTTTCTTT,CASTRDTFTEAFF
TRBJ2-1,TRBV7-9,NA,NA,TGTGCCAGCAGTCCTCCCCTCCAGAATGAGCAGTTCTTC,CASSPPLQNEQFF
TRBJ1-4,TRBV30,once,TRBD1,TGTGCCTGGAAAAGACAGGGGCAGAATGAAAAACTGTTTTTT,CAWKRQGQNEKLFF
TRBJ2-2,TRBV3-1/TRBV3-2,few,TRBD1,TGTGCCAGCAGCTCTACCGGGACAGGGGGTGCCGGGGAGCTGTTTTTT,CASSSTGTGGAGELFF
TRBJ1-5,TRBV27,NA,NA,TGTGCCAGCAGTCGAGGCGGGACTCCGAAGGGACAGCCCCAGCATTTT,CASSRGGTPKGQPQHF
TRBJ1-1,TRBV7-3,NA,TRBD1,TGTGCCAGCAGCGCCCGAACAGGGGTGAACACTGAAGCTTTCTTT,CASSARTGVNTEAFF
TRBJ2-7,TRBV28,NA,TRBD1,TGTGCCAGCAGAAATTCGGGACAGGTGGTCTTGGAGCAGTACTTC,CASRNSGQVVLEQYF
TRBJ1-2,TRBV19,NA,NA,TGTGCCAGTAGTGGGGGAAGGCAGGGGATTGACTATGGCTACACCTTC,CASSGGRQGIDYGYTF
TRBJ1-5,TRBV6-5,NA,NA,TGTGCCAGCACCCAAGGGGTTTGGCAGCCCCAGCATTTT,CASTQGVWQPQHF
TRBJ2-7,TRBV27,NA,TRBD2,TGTGCCAGCAGCGAAGCCGGGGGGGGCTACGAGCAGTACTTC,CASSEAGGGYEQYF
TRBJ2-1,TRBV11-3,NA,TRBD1,TGTGCCAGCAGTGGCAGGGGGAATGAGCAGTTCTTC,CASSGRGNEQFF
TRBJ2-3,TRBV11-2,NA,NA,TGTGCCAGCTCGCGCGGGGCCCAATCCACAGATACGCAGTATTTT,CASSRGAQSTDTQYF
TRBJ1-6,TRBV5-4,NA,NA,TGTGCCAGCAGCTCCACAGTTTATAATTCACCCCTCCACTTT,CASSSTVYNSPLHF
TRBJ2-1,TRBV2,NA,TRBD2,TGTGCCAGCCGGACTAGCGGGGGGGCGCGAGGCAATGAGCAGTTCTTC,CASRTSGGARGNEQFF
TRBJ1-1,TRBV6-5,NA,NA,TGTGCCAGCAGTCTGGGGTTTGGCACTGAAGCTTTCTTT,CASSLGFGTEAFF
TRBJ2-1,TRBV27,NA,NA,TGTGCCAGCAGTTTCGTCAGCCGAAAGCCCAATGAGCAGTTCTTC,CASSFVSRKPNEQFF
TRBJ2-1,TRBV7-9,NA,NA,TGTGCCAGCAGCTTAGTTTGGAGCTCCTACAATGAGCAGTTCTTC,CASSLVWSSYNEQFF
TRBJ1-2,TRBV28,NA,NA,TGTGCCAGCAGTTTGGCAGGGAGGGTTGGCTACACCTTC,CASSLAGRVGYTF
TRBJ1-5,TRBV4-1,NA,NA,TGCGCCAGCAGCCAAGAATGGAGGGGGCAGCCCCAGCATTTT,CASSQEWRGQPQHF
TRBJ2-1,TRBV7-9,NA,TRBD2,TGTGCCAGCAGCTTAGCGCTAGCGGAGGGGCACAATGAGCAGTTCTTC,CASSLALAEGHNEQFF
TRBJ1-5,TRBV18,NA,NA,TGTGCCAGCTCACCAAATTCCGCCTATAGCAATCAGCCCCAGCATTTT,CASSPNSAYSNQPQHF
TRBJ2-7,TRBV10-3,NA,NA,TGTGCCATCAGTGAGTTTCCAGCCCGAGACTCCTACGAGCAGTACTTC,CAISEFPARDSYEQYF